Following are 5 T cell receptor beta chains from one sample sequenced in a study of a mutant IDH1 vaccine in newly diagnosed glioma. Some clones are missing from TCRdb's copy, which holds only in-frame ones; the method was immunoSEQ multiplex PCR. The sample yields tens of thousands of clones, just over 70% seen once. Described time point: week 11, during vaccination. It was 300 ug of mutant IDH1 20-mer peptide that made up each vaccine dose, given with topical imiquimod. These receptors have no known antigen. Sequenced material: peripheral blood mononuclear cells (PBMCs), taken from a glioma patient whose treatment included an IDH1 peptide vaccine. The source is a man between 18 and 29 years old with glioma. Some clones in this sample may be carry-over from other donors' samples.

This rearrangement joins TRBV30 to TRBJ1-2, with D possibly TRBD1 on 5 matching bases. The length of the CDR3 is 14 residues. V shed 3 bases and J shed 2 bases, with 13 bases lying between them. Per germline, CDR1 GTSNPN and CDR2 SVGIG (reference sequence). Here the CDR3 DNA reads TGTGCCTGGAGCGGCAGGGATTCGAACTATGGCTACACCTTC. Translation gives CAWSGRDSNYGYTF.

This clone has more than one count but fewer than ten. The V call is TRBV10-3, the J call TRBJ1-1; tentative D call: TRBD1 (6 bases). CDR3 length equals 18 residues. Germline CDR1 is ENHRY and CDR2 is SYGVKD. V was clipped by 0 bases and J by 0 bases, with 17 bases between them. In DNA, the CDR3 is TGTGCCATCAGTGAGTCGGGTGTATCGGGGGGGCTGAACACTGAAGCTTTCTTT. The encoded protein is CAISESGVSGGLNTEAFF.

This clone turned up a few times. CDR3 region: CASRKNTEAFF. Here the CDR3 DNA reads TGTGCCAGCAGGAAGAACACTGAAGCTTTCTTT. The J gene is TRBJ1-1, the V gene TRBV5-4; D unresolved. The germline V and J ends were trimmed by 5 bases and 1 base, with 3 bases remaining between them. Germline loops: CDR1 SGHNT, CDR2 YYREEE (reference sequence). The CDR3 extends over 11 amino acids.

The chain joins TRBV30 to TRBJ1-2, with 8 nucleotides matching TRBD1. With 0 bases clipped from V and 3 bases from J, the junction kept 6 bases outside the gene matches. The CDR3 consists of 15 residues. The V gene's germline CDR1 is GTSNPN and CDR2 SVGIG (reference sequence). CDR3 amino acids: CAWSVSAGGYYGYTF. The DNA of the CDR3 is TGTGCCTGGAGTGTATCAGCAGGGGGCTACTATGGCTACACCTTC.

With respect to this clone: Other DNA sequences in this sample translate to the same CDR3. The CDR3 loop reads CASSEGNYGYTF. The CDR3 DNA sequence: TGTGCCAGCAGTGAAGGTAACTATGGCTACACCTTC. The V call is TRBV6-1, the J call TRBJ1-2; D unclear. CDR3 length: 12 residues. Germline-derived CDR1 and CDR2 are MNHNS and SASEGT. Trimming cost V 1 base and J 1 base, with 1 base left between them.